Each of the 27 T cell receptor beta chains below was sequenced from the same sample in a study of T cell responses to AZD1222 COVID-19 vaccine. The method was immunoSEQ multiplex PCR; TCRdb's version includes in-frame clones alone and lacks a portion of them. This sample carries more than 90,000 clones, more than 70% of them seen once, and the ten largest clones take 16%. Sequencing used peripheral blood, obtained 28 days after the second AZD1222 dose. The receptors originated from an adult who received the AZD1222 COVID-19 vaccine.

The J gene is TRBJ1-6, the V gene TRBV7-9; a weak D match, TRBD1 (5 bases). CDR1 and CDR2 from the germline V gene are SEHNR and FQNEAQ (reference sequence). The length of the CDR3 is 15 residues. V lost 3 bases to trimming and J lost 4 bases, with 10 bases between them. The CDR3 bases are TGTGCCAGCAGCTTCGTCGGGGGGTATAATTCACCCCTCCACTTT. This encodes CASSFVGGYNSPLHF.

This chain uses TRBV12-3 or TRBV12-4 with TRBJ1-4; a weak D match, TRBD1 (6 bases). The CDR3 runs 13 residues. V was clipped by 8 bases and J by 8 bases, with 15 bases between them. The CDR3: CASQMWTDEKLFF. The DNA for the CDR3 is TGTGCCAGCCAAATGTGGACAGACGAAAAACTGTTTTTT.

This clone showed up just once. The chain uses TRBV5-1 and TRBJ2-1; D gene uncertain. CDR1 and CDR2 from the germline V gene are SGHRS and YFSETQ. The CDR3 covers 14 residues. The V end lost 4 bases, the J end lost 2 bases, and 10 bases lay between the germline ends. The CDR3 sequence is CASSPTQPYNEQFF. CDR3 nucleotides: TGCGCCAGCAGCCCAACTCAACCCTACAATGAGCAGTTCTTC.

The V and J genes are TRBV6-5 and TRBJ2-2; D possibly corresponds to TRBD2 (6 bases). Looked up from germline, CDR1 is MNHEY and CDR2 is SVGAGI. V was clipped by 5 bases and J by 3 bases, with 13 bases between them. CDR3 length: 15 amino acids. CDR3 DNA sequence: TGTGCCAGCAGTAACGGGGGTTGGGACACCGGGGAGCTGTTTTTT. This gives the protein CASSNGGWDTGELFF.

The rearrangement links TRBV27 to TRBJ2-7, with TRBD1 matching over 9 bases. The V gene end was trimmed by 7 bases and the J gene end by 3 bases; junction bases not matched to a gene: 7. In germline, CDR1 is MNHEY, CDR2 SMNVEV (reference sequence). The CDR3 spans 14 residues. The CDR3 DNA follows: TGTGCCAGCATGGAACAGGGGGCCCTCTACGAGCAGTACTTC. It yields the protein CASMEQGALYEQYF.

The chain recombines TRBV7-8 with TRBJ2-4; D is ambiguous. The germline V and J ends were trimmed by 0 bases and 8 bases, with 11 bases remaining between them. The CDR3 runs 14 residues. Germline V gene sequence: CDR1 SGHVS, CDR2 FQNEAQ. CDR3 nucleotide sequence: TGTGCCAGCAGCTTAGCCCAGGTGGCGGACATTCAGTACTTC. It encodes CASSLAQVADIQYF.

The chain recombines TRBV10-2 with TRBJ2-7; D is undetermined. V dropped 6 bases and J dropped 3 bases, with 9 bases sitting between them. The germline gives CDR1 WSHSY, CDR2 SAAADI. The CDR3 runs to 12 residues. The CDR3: CASSLGRYEQYF. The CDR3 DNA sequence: TGCGCCAGCAGCCTGGGTCGCTACGAGCAGTACTTC.

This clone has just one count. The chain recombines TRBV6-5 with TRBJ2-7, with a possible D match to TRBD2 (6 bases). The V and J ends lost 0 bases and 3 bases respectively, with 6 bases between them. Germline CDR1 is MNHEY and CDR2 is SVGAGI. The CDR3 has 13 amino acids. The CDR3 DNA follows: TGTGCCAGCAGTTACTCGCGGGGCTACGAGCAGTACTTC. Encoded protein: CASSYSRGYEQYF.

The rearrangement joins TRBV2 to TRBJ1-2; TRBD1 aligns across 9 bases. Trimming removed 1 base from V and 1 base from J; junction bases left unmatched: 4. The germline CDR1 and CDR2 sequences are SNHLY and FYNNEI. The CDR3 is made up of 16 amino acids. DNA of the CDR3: TGTGCCAGCAGTGAAGGGTCGACAGGGGGTAACTATGGCTACACCTTC. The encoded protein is CASSEGSTGGNYGYTF. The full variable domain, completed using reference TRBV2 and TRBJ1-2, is EPEVTQTPSHQVTQMGQEVILRCVPISNHLYFYWYRQILGQKVEFLVSFYNNEISEKSEIFDDQFSVERPDGSNFTLKIRSTKLEDSAMYFCASSEGSTGGNYGYTFGSGTRLTVV.

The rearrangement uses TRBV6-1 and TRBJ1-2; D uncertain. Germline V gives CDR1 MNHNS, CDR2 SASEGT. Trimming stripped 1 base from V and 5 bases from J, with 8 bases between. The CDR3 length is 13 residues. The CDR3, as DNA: TGTGCCAGCAGTGAAGGGCAGTGGTATGGCTACACCTTC. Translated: CASSEGQWYGYTF.

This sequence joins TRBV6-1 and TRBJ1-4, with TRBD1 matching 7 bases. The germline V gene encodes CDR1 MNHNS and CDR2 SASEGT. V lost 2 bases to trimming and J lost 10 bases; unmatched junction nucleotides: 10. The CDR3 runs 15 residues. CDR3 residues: CASSEIAGTDGKLFF. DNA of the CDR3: TGTGCCAGCAGTGAAATAGCCGGGACAGATGGAAAACTGTTTTTT.

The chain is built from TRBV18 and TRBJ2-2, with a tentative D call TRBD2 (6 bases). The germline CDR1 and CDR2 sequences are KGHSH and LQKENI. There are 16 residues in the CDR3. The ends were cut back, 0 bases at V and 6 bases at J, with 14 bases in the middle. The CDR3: CASSPPTRGGAGELFF. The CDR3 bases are TGTGCCAGCTCACCACCGACTAGGGGCGGCGCCGGGGAGCTGTTTTTT.

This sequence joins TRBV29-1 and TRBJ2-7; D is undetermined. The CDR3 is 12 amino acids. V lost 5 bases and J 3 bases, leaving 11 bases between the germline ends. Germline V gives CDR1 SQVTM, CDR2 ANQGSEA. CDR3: CSVRLSDYEQYF. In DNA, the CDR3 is TGCAGCGTTCGGTTATCAGACTACGAGCAGTACTTC.

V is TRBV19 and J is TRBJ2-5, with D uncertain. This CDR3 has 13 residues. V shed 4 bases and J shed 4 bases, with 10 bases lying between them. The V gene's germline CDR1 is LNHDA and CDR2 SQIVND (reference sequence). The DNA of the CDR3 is TGTGCCAGTAGTACGGCGCGGTCAGAGACCCAGTACTTC. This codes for CASSTARSETQYF.

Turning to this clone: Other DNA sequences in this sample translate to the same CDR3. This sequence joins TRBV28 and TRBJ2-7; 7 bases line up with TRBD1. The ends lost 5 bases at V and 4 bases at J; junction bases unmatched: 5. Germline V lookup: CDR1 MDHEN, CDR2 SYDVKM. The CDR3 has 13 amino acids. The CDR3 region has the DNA TGTGCCAGCAGTCCGGGACAGTCATACGAGCAGTACTTC. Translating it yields CASSPGQSYEQYF.

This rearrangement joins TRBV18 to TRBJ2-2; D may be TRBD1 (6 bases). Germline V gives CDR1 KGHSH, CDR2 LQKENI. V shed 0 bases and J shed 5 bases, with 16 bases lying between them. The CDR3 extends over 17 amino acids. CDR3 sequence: CASSPPSRGVGTGELFF. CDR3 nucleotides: TGTGCCAGCTCACCACCATCCAGGGGTGTTGGGACCGGGGAGCTGTTTTTT.

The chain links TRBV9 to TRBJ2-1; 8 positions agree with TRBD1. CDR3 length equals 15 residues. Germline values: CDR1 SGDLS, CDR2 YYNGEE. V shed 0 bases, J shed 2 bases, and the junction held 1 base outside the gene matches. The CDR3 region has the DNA TGTGCCAGCAGCGTAGGACAGGGGACCTACAATGAGCAGTTCTTC. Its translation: CASSVGQGTYNEQFF.

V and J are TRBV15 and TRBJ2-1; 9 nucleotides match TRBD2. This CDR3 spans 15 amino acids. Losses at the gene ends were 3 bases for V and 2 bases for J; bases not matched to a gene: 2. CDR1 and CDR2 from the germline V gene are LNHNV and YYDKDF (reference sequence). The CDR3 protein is CATSSLAGTYNEQFF. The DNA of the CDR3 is TGTGCCACCAGCAGTCTAGCGGGAACCTACAATGAGCAGTTCTTC.

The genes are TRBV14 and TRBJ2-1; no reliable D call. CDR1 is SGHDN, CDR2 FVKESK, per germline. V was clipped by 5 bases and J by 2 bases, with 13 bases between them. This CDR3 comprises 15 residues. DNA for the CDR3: TGTGCCAGCAGCAGCATGCTCGTCACCTACAATGAGCAGTTCTTC. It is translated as CASSSMLVTYNEQFF.

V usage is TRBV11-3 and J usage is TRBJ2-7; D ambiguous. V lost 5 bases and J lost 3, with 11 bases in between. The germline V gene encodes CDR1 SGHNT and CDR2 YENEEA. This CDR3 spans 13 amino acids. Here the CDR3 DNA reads TGTGCCAGCAGCCAAGGCCGCTACTACGAGCAGTACTTC. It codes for CASSQGRYYEQYF.

The CDR3 region is CASSLDGQLNYGYTF. CDR3 bases: TGCGCCAGCAGCTTGGACGGACAGCTTAACTATGGCTACACCTTC. J is TRBJ1-2 and V is TRBV5-1; a weak D match, TRBD1 (6 bases). With 0 bases removed from V and 1 base from J, the gap between germline ends came to 10 bases. Per the germline V gene, CDR1 is SGHRS and CDR2 is YFSETQ. The CDR3 has 15 amino acids.

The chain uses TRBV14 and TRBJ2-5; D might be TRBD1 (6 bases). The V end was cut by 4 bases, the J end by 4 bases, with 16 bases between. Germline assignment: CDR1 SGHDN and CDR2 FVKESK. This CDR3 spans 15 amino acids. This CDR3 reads CASSLFTGIGETQYF. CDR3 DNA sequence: TGTGCCAGCAGCCTATTCACAGGGATCGGAGAGACCCAGTACTTC.

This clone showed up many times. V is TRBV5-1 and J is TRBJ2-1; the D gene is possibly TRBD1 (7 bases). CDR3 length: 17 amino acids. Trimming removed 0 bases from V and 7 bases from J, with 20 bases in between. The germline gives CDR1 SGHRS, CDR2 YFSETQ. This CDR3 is CASSLVFPGTAGNEQFF. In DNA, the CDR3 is TGCGCCAGCAGCTTGGTCTTTCCTGGGACAGCGGGTAATGAGCAGTTCTTC.

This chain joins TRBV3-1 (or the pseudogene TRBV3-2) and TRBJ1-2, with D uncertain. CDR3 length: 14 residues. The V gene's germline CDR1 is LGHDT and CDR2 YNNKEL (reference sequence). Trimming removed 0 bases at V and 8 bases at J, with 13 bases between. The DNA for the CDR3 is TGTGCCAGCAGCCAAGATCCGCAGTCTATCGGCTACACCTTC. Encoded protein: CASSQDPQSIGYTF.

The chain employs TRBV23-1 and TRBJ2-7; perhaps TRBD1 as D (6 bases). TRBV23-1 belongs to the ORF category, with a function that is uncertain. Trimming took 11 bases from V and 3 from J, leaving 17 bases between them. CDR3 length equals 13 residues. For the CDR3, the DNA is TGCGCCCCAGGGGAGAAGGGGAACTACGAGCAGTACTTC. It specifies CAPGEKGNYEQYF.

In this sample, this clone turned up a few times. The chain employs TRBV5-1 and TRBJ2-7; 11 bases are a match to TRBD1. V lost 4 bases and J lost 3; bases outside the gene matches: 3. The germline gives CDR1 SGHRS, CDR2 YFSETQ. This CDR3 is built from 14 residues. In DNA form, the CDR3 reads TGCGCCAGCAGCCCCGGGACAGGGGGCTACGAGCAGTACTTC. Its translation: CASSPGTGGYEQYF.

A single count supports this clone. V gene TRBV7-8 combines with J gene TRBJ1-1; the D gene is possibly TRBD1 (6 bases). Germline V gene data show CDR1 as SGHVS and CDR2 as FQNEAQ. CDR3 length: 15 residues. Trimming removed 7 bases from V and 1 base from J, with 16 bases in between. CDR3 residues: CASNGGRVGNTEAFF. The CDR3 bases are TGTGCCAGCAACGGGGGCCGGGTGGGGAACACTGAAGCTTTCTTT.